This T cell receptor (beta chain) was found in a study of shared clonotypes between healthy human individuals. This table comes from immunoSEQ multiplex PCR, and its TCRdb copy is limited to in-frame clones, with some not included. Here the sample spans around 700,000 clones, about 78% being singletons. The sequencing input was memory CD4+ T cells sorted from blood. Subset described: CD45RA-negative fraction. This receptor was identified in a woman aged 30 to 39 in good health.

The CDR3 region has the DNA TGTGCCAGCAGTTTACAGTTGATGGGGTATAGCAATCAGCCCCAGCATTTT. Amino acid sequence: CASSLQLMGYSNQPQHF. This sequence joins TRBV28 and TRBJ1-5, with D uncertain. V was shortened by 2 bases and J by 0 bases, with 14 bases between the two germline ends. The germline CDR1 and CDR2 sequences are MDHEN and SYDVKM. This CDR3 region has 17 residues.